The rows below give T cell receptor beta chains drawn from one sample of a study of blood T cell repertoires in COVID-19. The repertoire was sequenced with immunoSEQ multiplex PCR; TCRdb's copy has only in-frame clones and lacks some. Seen here are under 300,000 clones, around 90% observed once, and the top ten hold approximately 0.8%. Sequencing used peripheral blood. The receptors come from a man aged 25-45 years with COVID-19, enrolled during active disease. CDR3s include the opening cysteine and the closing phenylalanine or tryptophan. The order of the fields is V gene, clone size, D gene, J gene, CDR3 DNA, CDR3 protein. The D gene is left open where the match is weak. Not all rows give a size; the values are once, few, many and, for expanded clones, a class.

>TRBV14|NA|NA|TRBJ1-2
TGTGCCAGCAGCCGTGACGGGATTTCTAACTATGGCTACACCTTC
CASSRDGISNYGYTF
>TRBV5-5|NA|NA|TRBJ1-2
TGTGCCAGCAGCTTGGCGGACAGTCCGGCTCGTGGCTACACCTTC
CASSLADSPARGYTF
>TRBV19|NA|NA|TRBJ2-7
TGTGCCAGTAGTAAAAACTGGCAGGGAAGTTACGAGCAGTACTTC
CASSKNWQGSYEQYF
>TRBV15|NA|NA|TRBJ1-1
TGTGCCACCAGCAGTACGTACGAGGTGATGAACACTGAAGCTTTCTTT
CATSSTYEVMNTEAFF
>TRBV5-1|NA|NA|TRBJ1-6
TGCGCCAGCAGCTTGGCCCCAGAGGATTATAATTCACCCCTCCACTTT
CASSLAPEDYNSPLHF
>TRBV6-1|NA|TRBD1|TRBJ1-3
TGTGCCAGCAGTGGCGGACAGGGAGCGAATGGAAACACCATATATTTT
CASSGGQGANGNTIYF
>TRBV11-2|NA|TRBD1|TRBJ2-1
TGTGCCAGCAGCTTAGATACAGGGGTCGCCTTTTACAATGAGCAGTTCTTC
CASSLDTGVAFYNEQFF
>TRBV15|NA|NA|TRBJ2-7
TGTGCCACCAGCAGACTTTCCGGACTCCCGACCGATTTCAAGCAGTACTTC
CATSRLSGLPTDFKQYF
>TRBV6-1|NA|NA|TRBJ2-1
TGTGCCAGCAGTGAGTCCTCCCAGCAGTTCTTC
CASSESSQQFF
>TRBV7-3|NA|TRBD1|TRBJ1-6
TGTGCCAGCAGCCTCTCGGGACAGGGATCGAATTCACCCCTCCACTTT
CASSLSGQGSNSPLHF
>TRBV27|NA|TRBD1|TRBJ2-2
TGTGCCAGCAGCATCGGGACAGCGAACACCGGGGAGCTGTTTTTT
CASSIGTANTGELFF
>TRBV18|NA|NA|TRBJ1-1
TGTGCCAGCTCACCGCTAACAGGGAACACTGAAGCTTTCTTT
CASSPLTGNTEAFF
>TRBV5-5|NA|NA|TRBJ1-3
TGTGCCAGCAGCTTGGTGGGTGACAACTCTGGAAACACCATATATTTT
CASSLVGDNSGNTIYF
>TRBV18|many|TRBD1|TRBJ1-1
TGTGCCAGCTCACTCACGACAGGGGAGGCAGCTTTCTTT
CASSLTTGEAAFF
>TRBV4-1|NA|TRBD2|TRBJ2-1
TGCGCCAGCAGCCAAGTAGCGGGGGACTCCTACAATGAGCAGTTCTTC
CASSQVAGDSYNEQFF
>TRBV6-6|NA|NA|TRBJ2-3
TGTGCCAGCAGTTCCACCATCGGGGGAAGCACAGATACGCAGTATTTT
CASSSTIGGSTDTQYF
>TRBV5-6|once|TRBD1|TRBJ1-4
TGTGCCAGCAGGACCCAGGGGGTTGGTGAAAAACTGTTTTTT
CASRTQGVGEKLFF
>TRBV4-1|NA|NA|TRBJ2-7
TGCGCCAGCAGCCAAGATCAGGGGACACTTAGCTCCTACGAGCAGTACTTC
CASSQDQGTLSSYEQYF
>TRBV18|once|NA|TRBJ1-6
TGTGCCAGCTCAGGGGGGGACGGAATTAATTCACCCCTCCACTTT
CASSGGDGINSPLHF
>TRBV5-1|NA|TRBD1|TRBJ2-2
TGCGCCAGCAGCACCGGACAGGGTTGGTCCGGGGAGCTGTTTTTT
CASSTGQGWSGELFF
>TRBV6-5|NA|TRBD1|TRBJ1-6
TGTGCCAGCAGTTCCTCCGGGACAGGGGATTCACCCCTCCACTTT
CASSSSGTGDSPLHF
>TRBV3-1/TRBV3-2|NA|TRBD1|TRBJ1-3
TGTGCCAGCAAGGGACAGGTAGTCCCTCAGGGAAACACCATATATTTT
CASKGQVVPQGNTIYF
>TRBV5-6|NA|TRBD1|TRBJ2-5
TGTGCCAGCAGCTTGGCGAGACAGGGGGTGGGAGAGACCCAGTACTTC
CASSLARQGVGETQYF
>TRBV5-6|NA|TRBD2|TRBJ2-7
TGTGCCAGCAGCTCCGCTAGCGGGGGGTACTACGAGCAGTACTTC
CASSSASGGYYEQYF
>TRBV27|NA|NA|TRBJ1-1
TGTGCCAGCAGTTTTCGAGGGGGACGGAGTGAAGCTTTCTTT
CASSFRGGRSEAFF
>TRBV28|NA|NA|TRBJ1-5
TGTGCCAGCAGGGAGAGGGATCAGCCCCAGCATTTT
CASRERDQPQHF
>TRBV7-2|NA|TRBD2|TRBJ2-5
TGTGCCAGCAGCCCCTCTAGCGGGGAAAGGGAGACCCAGTACTTC
CASSPSSGERETQYF
>TRBV7-9|NA|NA|TRBJ2-7
TGTGCCAGCAGCTACAGTGCCTCCTACGAGCAGTACTTC
CASSYSASYEQYF
>TRBV9|NA|NA|TRBJ2-5
TGTGCCAGCAGCGCAACCCACAGGGAAGAGACCCAGTACTTC
CASSATHREETQYF
>TRBV6-5|NA|TRBD1|TRBJ1-5
TGTGCCAGCATCCGACAGGGGAACTTTCATCAGCCCCAGCATTTT
CASIRQGNFHQPQHF
>TRBV19|NA|NA|TRBJ1-5
TGTGCCAGTAGTATACAAACAGGGAGTATTAGCAATCAGCCCCAGCATTTT
CASSIQTGSISNQPQHF
>TRBV5-1|NA|NA|TRBJ2-1
TGCGCCAGCAGTCCGGGACAAAACTACAATGAGCAGTTCTTC
CASSPGQNYNEQFF
>TRBV27|few|TRBD1|TRBJ2-2
TGTGCCAGCAGTCCGACCATGGACAGGGAACAGGGCGGGGAGCTGTTTTTT
CASSPTMDREQGGELFF
>TRBV2|NA|TRBD2|TRBJ2-1
TGTGCCAGCAGACAAAGCGGGGGGAACTCCTACAATGAGCAGTTCTTC
CASRQSGGNSYNEQFF
>TRBV7-9|NA|NA|TRBJ2-1
TGTGCCAGCAGCTTAGCTTCCTACAGGGACAATGAGCAGTTCTTC
CASSLASYRDNEQFF
>TRBV5-1|NA|TRBD2|TRBJ2-3
TGCGCCAGCAGCCCCGGACTAGCGGGGGGGCAGAGTACGCAGTATTTT
CASSPGLAGGQSTQYF